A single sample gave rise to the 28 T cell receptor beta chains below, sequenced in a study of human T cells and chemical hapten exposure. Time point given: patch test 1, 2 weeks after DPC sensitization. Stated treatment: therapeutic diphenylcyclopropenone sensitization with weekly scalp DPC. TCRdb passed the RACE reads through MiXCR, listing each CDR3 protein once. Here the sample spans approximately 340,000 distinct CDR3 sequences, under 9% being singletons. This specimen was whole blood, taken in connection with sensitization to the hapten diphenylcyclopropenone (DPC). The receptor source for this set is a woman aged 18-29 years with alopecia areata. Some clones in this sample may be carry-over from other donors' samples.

CDR3 amino acids: CASSWDLGGSPLHF. The CDR3, as DNA: TGTGCCAGCAGCTGGGACCTAGGAGGCTCACCCCTCCACTTT. The rearrangement joins TRBV7-9 to TRBJ1-6; D perhaps matches TRBD1 (5 bases). Germline-derived CDR1 and CDR2 are SEHNR and FQNEAQ (reference sequence). The V end was cut by 4 bases, the J end by 10 bases, with 14 bases between. CDR3 length: 14 residues.

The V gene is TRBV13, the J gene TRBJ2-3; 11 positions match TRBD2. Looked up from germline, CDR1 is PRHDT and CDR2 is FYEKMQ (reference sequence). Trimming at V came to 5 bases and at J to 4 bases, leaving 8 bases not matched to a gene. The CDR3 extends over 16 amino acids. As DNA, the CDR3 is TGTGCCAGCAGCGCCCGGGGACTAGCGGAACCAGATACGCAGTATTTT. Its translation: CASSARGLAEPDTQYF. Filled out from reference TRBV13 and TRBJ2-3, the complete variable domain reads AAGVIQSPRHLIKEKRETATLKCYPIPRHDTVYWYQQGPGQDPQFLISFYEKMQSDKGSIPDRFSAQQFSDYHSELNMSSLELGDSALYFCASSARGLAEPDTQYFGPGTRLTVL.

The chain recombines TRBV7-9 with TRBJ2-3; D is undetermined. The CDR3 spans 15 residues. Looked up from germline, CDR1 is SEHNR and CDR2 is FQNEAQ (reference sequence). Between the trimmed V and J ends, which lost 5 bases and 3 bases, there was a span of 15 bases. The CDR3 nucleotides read TGTGCCAGCAGCCAAAATTTTTGGTTGACAGATACGCAGTATTTT. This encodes CASSQNFWLTDTQYF.

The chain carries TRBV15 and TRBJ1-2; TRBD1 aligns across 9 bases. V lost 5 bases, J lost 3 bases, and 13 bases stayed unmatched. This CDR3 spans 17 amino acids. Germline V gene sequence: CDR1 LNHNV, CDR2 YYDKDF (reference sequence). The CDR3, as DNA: TGTGCCACCAGCGGTAAAGGACAGGGGAGGGGTGACTATGGCTACACCTTC. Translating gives CATSGKGQGRGDYGYTF.

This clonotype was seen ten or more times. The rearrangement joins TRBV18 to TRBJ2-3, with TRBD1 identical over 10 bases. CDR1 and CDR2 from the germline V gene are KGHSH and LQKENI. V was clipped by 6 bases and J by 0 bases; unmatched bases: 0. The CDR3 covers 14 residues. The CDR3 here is CASSGQGSTDTQYF. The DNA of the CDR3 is TGTGCCAGCTCGGGACAGGGGAGCACAGATACGCAGTATTTT.

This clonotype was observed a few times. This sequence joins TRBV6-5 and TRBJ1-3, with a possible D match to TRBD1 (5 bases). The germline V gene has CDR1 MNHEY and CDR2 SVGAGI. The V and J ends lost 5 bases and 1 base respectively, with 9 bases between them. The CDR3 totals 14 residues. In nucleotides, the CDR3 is TGTGCCAGCAGTCCGGGGGAATCTGGAAACACCATATATTTT. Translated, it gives CASSPGESGNTIYF.

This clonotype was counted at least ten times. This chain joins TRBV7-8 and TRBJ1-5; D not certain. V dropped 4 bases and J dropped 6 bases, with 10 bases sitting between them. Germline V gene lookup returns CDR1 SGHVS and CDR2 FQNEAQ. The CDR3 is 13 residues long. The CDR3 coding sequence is TGTGCCAGCAGCTATAAGCCACTTCAGCCCCAGCATTTT. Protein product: CASSYKPLQPQHF.

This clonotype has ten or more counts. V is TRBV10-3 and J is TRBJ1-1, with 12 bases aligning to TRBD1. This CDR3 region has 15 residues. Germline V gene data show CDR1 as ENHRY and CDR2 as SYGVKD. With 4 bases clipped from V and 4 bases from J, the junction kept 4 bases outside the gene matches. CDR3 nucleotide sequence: TGTGCCATCAGTGGGGGGGACAGGGGGCCCACTGAAGCTTTCTTT. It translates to CAISGGDRGPTEAFF.

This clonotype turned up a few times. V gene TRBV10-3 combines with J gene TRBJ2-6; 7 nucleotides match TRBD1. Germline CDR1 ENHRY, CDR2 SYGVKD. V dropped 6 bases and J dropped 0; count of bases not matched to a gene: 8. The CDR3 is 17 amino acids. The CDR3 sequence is CAIRPTGLTSGANVLTF. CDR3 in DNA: TGTGCCATCAGACCGACAGGGCTAACCTCTGGGGCCAACGTCCTGACTTTC.

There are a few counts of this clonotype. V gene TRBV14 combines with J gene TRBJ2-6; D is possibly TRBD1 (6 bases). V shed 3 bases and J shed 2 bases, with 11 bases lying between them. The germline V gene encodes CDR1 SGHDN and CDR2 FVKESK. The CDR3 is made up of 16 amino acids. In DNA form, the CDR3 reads TGTGCCAGCAGCCAGGGTCAGGGGCCTGGGGCCAACGTCCTGACTTTC. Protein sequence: CASSQGQGPGANVLTF.

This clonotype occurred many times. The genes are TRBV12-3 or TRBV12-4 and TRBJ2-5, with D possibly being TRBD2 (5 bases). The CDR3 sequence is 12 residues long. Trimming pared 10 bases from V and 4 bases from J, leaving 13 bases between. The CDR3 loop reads CATRESGETQYF. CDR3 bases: TGTGCCACGAGGGAGTCGGGAGAGACCCAGTACTTC.

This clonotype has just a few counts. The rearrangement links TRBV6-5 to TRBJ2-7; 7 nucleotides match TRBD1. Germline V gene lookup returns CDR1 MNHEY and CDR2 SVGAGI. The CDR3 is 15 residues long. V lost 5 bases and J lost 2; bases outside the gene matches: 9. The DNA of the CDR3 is TGTGCCAGCAGTAGACAGGGACCACTTCCCTACGAGCAGTACTTC. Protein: CASSRQGPLPYEQYF.

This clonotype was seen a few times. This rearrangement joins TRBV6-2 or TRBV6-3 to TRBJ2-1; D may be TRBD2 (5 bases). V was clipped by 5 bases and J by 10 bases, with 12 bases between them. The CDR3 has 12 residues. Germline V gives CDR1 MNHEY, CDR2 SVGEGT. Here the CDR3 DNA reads TGTGCCAGCAGTCCACTAGTCAGGGAGCAGTTCTTC. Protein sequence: CASSPLVREQFF.

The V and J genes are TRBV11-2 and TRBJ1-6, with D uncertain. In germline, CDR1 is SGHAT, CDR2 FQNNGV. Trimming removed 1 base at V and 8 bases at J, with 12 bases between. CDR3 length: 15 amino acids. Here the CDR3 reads CASSLGSGIHSPLHF. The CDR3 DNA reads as TGTGCCAGCAGCTTAGGGTCCGGGATTCATTCACCCCTCCACTTT. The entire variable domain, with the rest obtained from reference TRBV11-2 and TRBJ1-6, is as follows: EAGVAQSPRYKIIEKRQSVAFWCNPISGHATLYWYQQILGQGPKLLIQFQNNGVVDDSQLPKDRFSAERLKGVDSTLKIQPAKLEDSAVYLCASSLGSGIHSPLHFGNGTRLTVT.

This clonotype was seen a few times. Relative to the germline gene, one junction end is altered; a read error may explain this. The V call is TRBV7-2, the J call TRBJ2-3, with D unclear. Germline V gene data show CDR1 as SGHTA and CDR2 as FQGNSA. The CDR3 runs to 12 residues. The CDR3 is CASSLLTNTQYF. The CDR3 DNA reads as TGTGCCAGCAGCTTACTCACAAATACGCAGTATTTT.

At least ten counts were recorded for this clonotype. The CDR3 is CASSPSGGYEQYF. The CDR3 nucleotides read TGTGCCAGCAGTCCTAGCGGGGGTTACGAGCAGTACTTC. V and J are TRBV6-5 and TRBJ2-7; 10 nucleotides line up with TRBD2. The CDR3 sequence is 13 residues long. Trimming cost V 5 bases and J 4 bases; bases outside gene matches: 2. Looked up from germline, CDR1 is MNHEY and CDR2 is SVGAGI.

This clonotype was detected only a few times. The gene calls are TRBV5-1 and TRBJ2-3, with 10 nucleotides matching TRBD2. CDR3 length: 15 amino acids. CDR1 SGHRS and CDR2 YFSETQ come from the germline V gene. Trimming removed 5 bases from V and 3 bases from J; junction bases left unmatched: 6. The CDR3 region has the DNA TGCGCCAGCAGTTCTGCTAGCGGGGGTACAGATACGCAGTATTTT. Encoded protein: CASSSASGGTDTQYF.

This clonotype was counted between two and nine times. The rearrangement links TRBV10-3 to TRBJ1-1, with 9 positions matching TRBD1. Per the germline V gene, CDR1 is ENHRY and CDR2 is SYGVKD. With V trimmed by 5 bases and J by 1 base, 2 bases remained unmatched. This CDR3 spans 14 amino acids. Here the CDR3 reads CAISTGQGNTEAFF. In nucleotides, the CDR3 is TGTGCCATCAGTACGGGACAGGGGAACACTGAAGCTTTCTTT.

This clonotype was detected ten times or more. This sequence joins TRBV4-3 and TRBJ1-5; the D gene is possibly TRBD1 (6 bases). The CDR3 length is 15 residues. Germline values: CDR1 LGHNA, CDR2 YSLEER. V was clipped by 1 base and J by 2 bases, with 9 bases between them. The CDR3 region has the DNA TGCGCCAGCAGCCAAGTAGGGGGTCGCAATCAGCCCCAGCATTTT. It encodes CASSQVGGRNQPQHF.

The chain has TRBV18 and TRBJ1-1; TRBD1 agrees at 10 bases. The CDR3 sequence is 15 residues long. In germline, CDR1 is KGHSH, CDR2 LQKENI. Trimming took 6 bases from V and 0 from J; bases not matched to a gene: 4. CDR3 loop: CASSGTGVMNTEAFF. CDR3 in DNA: TGTGCCAGCTCGGGGACAGGGGTCATGAACACTGAAGCTTTCTTT.

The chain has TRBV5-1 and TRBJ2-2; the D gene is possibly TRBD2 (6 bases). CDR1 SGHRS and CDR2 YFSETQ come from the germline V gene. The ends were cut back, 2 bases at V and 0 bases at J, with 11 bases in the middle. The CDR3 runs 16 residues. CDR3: CASSLTSFSNTGELFF. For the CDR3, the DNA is TGCGCCAGCAGCTTAACTAGCTTTTCGAACACCGGGGAGCTGTTTTTT.

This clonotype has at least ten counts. CDR3 residues: CASSRTGKFNEQFF. CDR3 nucleotide sequence: TGTGCCAGCAGTAGGACAGGGAAGTTCAATGAGCAGTTCTTC. This chain connects TRBV6-2 or TRBV6-3 to TRBJ2-1; 8 bases match TRBD1. Germline trimming cut 5 bases from V and 6 bases from J; bases unmatched to any gene: 6. This CDR3 is built from 14 residues. Germline V CDR1 and CDR2: MNHEY, SVGEGT.

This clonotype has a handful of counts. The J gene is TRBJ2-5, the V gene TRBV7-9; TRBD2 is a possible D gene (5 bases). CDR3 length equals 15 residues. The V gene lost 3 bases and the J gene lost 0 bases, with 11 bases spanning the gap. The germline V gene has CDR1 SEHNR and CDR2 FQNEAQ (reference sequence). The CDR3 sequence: CASSLVMGDQETQYF. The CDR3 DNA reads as TGTGCCAGCAGCTTGGTTATGGGAGACCAAGAGACCCAGTACTTC. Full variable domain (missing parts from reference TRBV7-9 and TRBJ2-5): DTGVSQNPRHKITKRGQNVTFRCDPISEHNRLYWYRQTLGQGPEFLTYFQNEAQLEKSRLLSDRFSAERPKGSFSTLEIQRTEQGDSAMYLCASSLVMGDQETQYFGPGTRLLVL.

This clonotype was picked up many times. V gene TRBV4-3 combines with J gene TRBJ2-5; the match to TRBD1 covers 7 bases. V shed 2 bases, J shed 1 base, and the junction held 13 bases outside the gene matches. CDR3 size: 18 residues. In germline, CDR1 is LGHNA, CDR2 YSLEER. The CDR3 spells CASSQRDSPEGTQETQYF. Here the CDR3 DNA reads TGCGCCAGCAGCCAACGGGACAGTCCCGAGGGGACCCAAGAGACCCAGTACTTC.

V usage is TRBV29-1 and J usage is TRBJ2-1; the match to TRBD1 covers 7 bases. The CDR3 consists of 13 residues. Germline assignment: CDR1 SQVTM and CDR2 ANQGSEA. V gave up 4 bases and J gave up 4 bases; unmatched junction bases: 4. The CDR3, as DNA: TGCAGCGTTGTCGGGGACAGTTACAATGAGCAGTTCTTC. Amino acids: CSVVGDSYNEQFF.

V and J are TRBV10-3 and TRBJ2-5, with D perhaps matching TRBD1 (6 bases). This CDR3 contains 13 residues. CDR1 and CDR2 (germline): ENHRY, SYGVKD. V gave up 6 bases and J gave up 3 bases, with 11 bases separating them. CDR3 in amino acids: CAIRAGVEETQYF. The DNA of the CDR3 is TGTGCCATCAGGGCAGGGGTAGAAGAGACCCAGTACTTC.

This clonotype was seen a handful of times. The DNA for the CDR3 is TGTGCCGTTACTAGCGGGGGGGACACAGATACGCAGTATTTT. Translated: CAVTSGGDTDTQYF. The rearrangement links TRBV10-3 to TRBJ2-3, with 13 bases matching TRBD2. Germline V gene lookup returns CDR1 ENHRY and CDR2 SYGVKD. The CDR3 has 14 amino acids. The ends lost 11 bases at V and 2 bases at J; junction bases unmatched: 4.

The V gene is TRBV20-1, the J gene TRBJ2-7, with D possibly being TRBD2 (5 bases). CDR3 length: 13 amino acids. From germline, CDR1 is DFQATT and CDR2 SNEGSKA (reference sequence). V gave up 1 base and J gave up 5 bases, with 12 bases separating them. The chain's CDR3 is CSARVGAGDEQYF. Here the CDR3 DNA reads TGCAGTGCTAGAGTCGGTGCCGGGGACGAGCAGTACTTC.